By proportion, the clone carrying this T cell receptor beta chain is medium-sized (0.01 to 0.1%). Its antigen is undetermined. The beta constant-region primer was an equimolar mix of two oligonucleotides covering TRBC1 and TRBC2. TCRdb called the UMI-ligation and nested PCR reads again in MiXCR, with one record for every CDR3 protein. This sample has around 30,000 distinct CDR3 sequences, with roughly 10% found just once. Germline V gene sequence: CDR1 SGHDN, CDR2 FVKESK. The CDR3 sequence is 12 residues long. V was trimmed by 4 bases and J by 2 bases, leaving 5 bases between them. The source of the sample is a study of naive and memory T cell subsets. Overall study findings and caveats: Gini index rose across naive, CM, EM and EMRA in CD4 and CD8. Naive and memory subsets had different power law exponents for TCR abundance.

After the first PCR, alpha and beta chain libraries were processed separately. EMRA cells were CD45RA+CD27-, and effector memory cells CD45RA-CD27-. Material: effector memory CD4+ T cells from blood. Subset in this sample: effector memory, CD45RA- CD27-. The V call is TRBV14, the J call TRBJ1-2; D gene ambiguous. The source of this sequence is a human donor in good health. This CDR3 is CASSPNNYGYTF. CDR3 in DNA: TGTGCCAGCAGCCCGAACAACTATGGCTACACCTTC. Filled out from reference TRBV14 and TRBJ1-2, the complete variable domain reads EAGVTQFPSHSVIEKGQTVTLRCDPISGHDNLYWYRRVMGKEIKFLLHFVKESKQDESGMPNNRFLAERTGGTYSTLKVQPAELEDSGVYFCASSPNNYGYTFGSGTRLTVV.